Presented here are 3 T cell receptor beta chains from one specimen sequenced in a study of long-term antiretroviral therapy in people with HIV. Researchers ran immunoSEQ v3.0 at survey level. The protocol was immunoSEQ multiplex PCR, while the TCRdb copy is restricted to in-frame clones and leaves out a portion. The sample carries about 17,000 clones, 76% recorded once. Source: unsorted PBMCs, taken roughly 2.5 years before starting antiretroviral therapy. These receptors originate from a woman aged 50 to 60 with HIV.

This clone has a handful of counts. The chain links TRBV19 to TRBJ1-5; 10 bases fit TRBD1. Germline CDR1 reads LNHDA; CDR2 reads SQIVND (reference sequence). CDR3 size: 14 residues. The V gene end was trimmed by 9 bases and the J gene end by 2 bases; junction bases not matched to a gene: 4. Here the CDR3 reads CASAGTGGNQPQHF. CDR3 nucleotide sequence: TGTGCCAGCGCCGGGACAGGGGGCAATCAGCCCCAGCATTTT.

This clone showed up just a few times. The rearrangement joins TRBV10-3 to TRBJ1-3; weak D call: TRBD1 (5 bases). In germline, CDR1 is ENHRY, CDR2 SYGVKD. V was pared by 2 bases and J by 2 bases, with 10 bases between. The CDR3 length is 15 residues. Here the CDR3 DNA reads TGTGCCATCAGTGAGGGGGGGAGAGCTGGAAACACCATATATTTT. Its protein is CAISEGGRAGNTIYF.

This clone came up once. The V gene is TRBV15, the J gene TRBJ2-7; TRBD1 matches at 8 bases. CDR3 length: 16 residues. Trimming cost V 4 bases and J 3 bases; bases outside gene matches: 11. CDR1 is LNHNV, CDR2 YYDKDF, per germline (reference sequence). The CDR3 DNA follows: TGTGCCACCAGCACAGATGACAGGGGCTCGAACTACGAGCAGTACGTC. Translated, it gives CATSTDDRGSNYEQYV.